Listed below are T cell receptor beta chains from one sample, sequenced in a study of brain metastases from non-small cell lung cancer. Clones were read by immunoSEQ multiplex PCR, and TCRdb kept only the in-frame ones, dropping some. The profile shows just over 2,000 clones, roughly 85% of them singletons. The sequenced sample consisted of tumor-adjacent normal tissue. The receptors originated from a donor at least 40 years old with non-small cell lung cancer. CDR3s include the opening cysteine and the closing phenylalanine or tryptophan. A D gene is named only where the DNA matches it firmly. Clone size is not always given. Where it is, it says once, few, many or a class for expanded clones.

CDR3nt: TGTGCCAGCAGTTTAGGGGGTGGCACTGAAGCTTTCTTT
CDR3aa: CASSLGGGTEAFF
len: 13
d_gene: -
j_gene: TRBJ1-1
abundance: -
v_gene: TRBV6-6

CDR3nt: TGTGCCAGCACTACCACCTCCGGGACAGGCTCGGGGGAAAAACTGTTTTTT
CDR3aa: CASTTTSGTGSGEKLFF
len: 17
d_gene: TRBD1
j_gene: TRBJ1-4
abundance: -
v_gene: TRBV25-1

CDR3nt: TGTGCCAGCAGCCAAGAGGGGAGAGATACGCAGTATTTT
CDR3aa: CASSQEGRDTQYF
len: 13
d_gene: -
j_gene: TRBJ2-3
abundance: -
v_gene: TRBV14

CDR3nt: TGTGCCAGCAGCTCTAAAATCAGGGCTGGTGAGCAGTTCTTC
CDR3aa: CASSSKIRAGEQFF
len: 14
d_gene: -
j_gene: TRBJ2-1
abundance: -
v_gene: TRBV5-6

CDR3nt: TGTGCCAGCTGCAGGGAAACTGAAGCTTTCTTT
CDR3aa: CASCRETEAFF
len: 11
d_gene: -
j_gene: TRBJ1-1
abundance: -
v_gene: TRBV18

CDR3nt: TGTGCCAGCAGCCAAGACCGGGGGTCCTACAATGAGCAGTTCTTC
CDR3aa: CASSQDRGSYNEQFF
len: 15
d_gene: -
j_gene: TRBJ2-1
abundance: -
v_gene: TRBV4-2

CDR3nt: TGTGCCAGCAGCGTTAGAATAGAGGACGTCTACTCTGGAAACACCATATATTTT
CDR3aa: CASSVRIEDVYSGNTIYF
len: 18
d_gene: -
j_gene: TRBJ1-3
abundance: large
v_gene: TRBV9

CDR3nt: TGTGCCACCAGCAGAGATGCGGGGAACGGGGAGCTGTTTTTT
CDR3aa: CATSRDAGNGELFF
len: 14
d_gene: -
j_gene: TRBJ2-2
abundance: -
v_gene: TRBV15

CDR3nt: TGTGCCAGCAGCTTAGAGCGGAGAAGGGGTATCGACGAGCAGTACTTC
CDR3aa: CASSLERRRGIDEQYF
len: 16
d_gene: -
j_gene: TRBJ2-7
abundance: -
v_gene: TRBV7-2

CDR3nt: TGCAGCGTTGGTTTGAAGGGACAGGCGAACACTGAAGCTTTCTTT
CDR3aa: CSVGLKGQANTEAFF
len: 15
d_gene: TRBD1
j_gene: TRBJ1-1
abundance: -
v_gene: TRBV29-1

CDR3nt: TGTGCCAGCAGCCAGGGGCCCTACAATGAGCAGTTCTTC
CDR3aa: CASSQGPYNEQFF
len: 13
d_gene: -
j_gene: TRBJ2-1
abundance: -
v_gene: TRBV7-6

CDR3nt: TGTGCCAGCAGGGACCGGACAGAGCATGACTACACCTTC
CDR3aa: CASRDRTEHDYTF
len: 13
d_gene: -
j_gene: TRBJ1-2
abundance: -
v_gene: TRBV27

CDR3nt: TGTGCCAGCAGTCAGGACAGGATTAATTCACCCCTCCACTTT
CDR3aa: CASSQDRINSPLHF
len: 14
d_gene: TRBD1
j_gene: TRBJ1-6
abundance: -
v_gene: TRBV28

CDR3nt: TGTGCCAGCAGCCTGGGGCCCGGACAGGGGGGGACTGAAGCTTTCTTT
CDR3aa: CASSLGPGQGGTEAFF
len: 16
d_gene: TRBD1
j_gene: TRBJ1-1
abundance: -
v_gene: TRBV11-2

CDR3nt: TGCAGCGTTACTGGGGATGGCTACACCTTC
CDR3aa: CSVTGDGYTF
len: 10
d_gene: -
j_gene: TRBJ1-2
abundance: -
v_gene: TRBV29-1

CDR3nt: TGTGCCAGTAGTATAGCACGGACAGGGGGCGAAAAACTGTTTTTT
CDR3aa: CASSIARTGGEKLFF
len: 15
d_gene: TRBD1
j_gene: TRBJ1-4
abundance: -
v_gene: TRBV19

CDR3nt: TGTGCCAGCAGTTTGGCAGGGGTAGGCACTGAAGCTTTCTTT
CDR3aa: CASSLAGVGTEAFF
len: 14
d_gene: -
j_gene: TRBJ1-1
abundance: few
v_gene: TRBV27

CDR3nt: TGTGCCAGCAGTGGGCGGACAGGGCCAACTCAGCCCCAGCATTTT
CDR3aa: CASSGRTGPTQPQHF
len: 15
d_gene: TRBD1
j_gene: TRBJ1-5
abundance: -
v_gene: TRBV2

CDR3nt: TGTGCCAGCAGTTACTCGGGAGTACAGGGCTGGGGCTACACCTTC
CDR3aa: CASSYSGVQGWGYTF
len: 15
d_gene: -
j_gene: TRBJ1-2
abundance: -
v_gene: TRBV6-5

CDR3nt: TGTGCCACCATACGGTGGGGCCAGAGCTCCTACGAGCAGTACTTC
CDR3aa: CATIRWGQSSYEQYF
len: 15
d_gene: -
j_gene: TRBJ2-7
abundance: -
v_gene: TRBV5-6

CDR3nt: TGTGCCAGTGGGAGTTACACCCCCTCGAGCTCCTATAATTCACCCCTCCACTTT
CDR3aa: CASGSYTPSSSYNSPLHF
len: 18
d_gene: -
j_gene: TRBJ1-6
abundance: -
v_gene: TRBV19

CDR3nt: TGCGCCAGCAGCCAAGTTGGGGGGCTGGATTCACCCCTCCACTTT
CDR3aa: CASSQVGGLDSPLHF
len: 15
d_gene: -
j_gene: TRBJ1-6
abundance: once
v_gene: TRBV4-3

CDR3nt: TGCGCCAGCAGCTTGGAGGTCGGACTTCCGCCTGGAGCTTTCTTT
CDR3aa: CASSLEVGLPPGAFF
len: 15
d_gene: -
j_gene: TRBJ1-1
abundance: -
v_gene: TRBV5-1

CDR3nt: TGTGCCAGCTCACCAGGCGACTACTCTGGGGCCAACGTCCTGACTTTC
CDR3aa: CASSPGDYSGANVLTF
len: 16
d_gene: -
j_gene: TRBJ2-6
abundance: -
v_gene: TRBV18

CDR3nt: TGCAGTGCTAGTCCCAGGGGGTACAGTAGCTACACCTTC
CDR3aa: CSASPRGYSSYTF
len: 13
d_gene: TRBD1
j_gene: TRBJ1-2
abundance: -
v_gene: TRBV20-1

CDR3nt: TGTGCCAGCAATTACGGCTACGAGCAGTACTTC
CDR3aa: CASNYGYEQYF
len: 11
d_gene: -
j_gene: TRBJ2-7
abundance: -
v_gene: TRBV6-2/TRBV6-3

CDR3nt: TGTGCCAGCAGCTCACAGGGCCGGCAAGGAAACACCATATATTTT
CDR3aa: CASSSQGRQGNTIYF
len: 15
d_gene: -
j_gene: TRBJ1-3
abundance: -
v_gene: TRBV5-4

CDR3nt: TGTGCCAGCCAAAGTCTAGACCAAGAGACCCAGTACTTC
CDR3aa: CASQSLDQETQYF
len: 13
d_gene: -
j_gene: TRBJ2-5
abundance: -
v_gene: TRBV12-3/TRBV12-4

CDR3nt: TGCGCCAGCTTCGACAGAACTAGCACAGATACGCAGTATTTT
CDR3aa: CASFDRTSTDTQYF
len: 14
d_gene: -
j_gene: TRBJ2-3
abundance: -
v_gene: TRBV5-1

CDR3nt: TGCGCCAGCAGCCTCGGGACGAACACTGAAGCTTTCTTT
CDR3aa: CASSLGTNTEAFF
len: 13
d_gene: -
j_gene: TRBJ1-1
abundance: -
v_gene: TRBV5-1

CDR3nt: TGTGCCAGCGCCCCTCGGGCAGCCCCATCCTATGGCTACACCTTC
CDR3aa: CASAPRAAPSYGYTF
len: 15
d_gene: -
j_gene: TRBJ1-2
abundance: -
v_gene: TRBV28

CDR3nt: TGTGCCAGCTCACCGGGACAGAATCAGCCCCAGCATTTT
CDR3aa: CASSPGQNQPQHF
len: 13
d_gene: TRBD1
j_gene: TRBJ1-5
abundance: -
v_gene: TRBV18

CDR3nt: TGTGCCAGCAGCCCACTAGCGGGGGCTTACAATGAGCAGTTCTTC
CDR3aa: CASSPLAGAYNEQFF
len: 15
d_gene: TRBD2
j_gene: TRBJ2-1
abundance: -
v_gene: TRBV7-8

CDR3nt: TGTGCCAGCAGCTTATTTTCTGGGGCGGTCAACTATGGCTACACCTTC
CDR3aa: CASSLFSGAVNYGYTF
len: 16
d_gene: -
j_gene: TRBJ1-2
abundance: -
v_gene: TRBV5-4

CDR3nt: TGTGCCAGCAGTTTGTATGCGAGGGGGGCGCGGGACGGCTACACCTTC
CDR3aa: CASSLYARGARDGYTF
len: 16
d_gene: -
j_gene: TRBJ1-2
abundance: -
v_gene: TRBV28

CDR3nt: TGTGCCAGCAGCTTGGGGCACCTGTTTAACTATGGCTACACCTTC
CDR3aa: CASSLGHLFNYGYTF
len: 15
d_gene: -
j_gene: TRBJ1-2
abundance: -
v_gene: TRBV5-4

CDR3nt: TGTGCTAGTGGTTTTGAAACCGGGACAGGGGGCACCACTGAAGCTTTCTTT
CDR3aa: CASGFETGTGGTTEAFF
len: 17
d_gene: TRBD1
j_gene: TRBJ1-1
abundance: -
v_gene: TRBV12-5

CDR3nt: TGTGCCAGCAGCTCGACGACAGGCAGCTCCTATAATTCACCCCTCCACTTT
CDR3aa: CASSSTTGSSYNSPLHF
len: 17
d_gene: -
j_gene: TRBJ1-6
abundance: once
v_gene: TRBV3-1/TRBV3-2

CDR3nt: TGTGCCAGCAGCAAGAGCCAAGGTCTTCCCCTCGAGCAGTACTTC
CDR3aa: CASSKSQGLPLEQYF
len: 15
d_gene: -
j_gene: TRBJ2-7
abundance: -
v_gene: TRBV21-1

CDR3nt: TGTGCCAGTAGTATCTCCCGGCCTAGCAATCAGCCCCAGCATTTT
CDR3aa: CASSISRPSNQPQHF
len: 15
d_gene: -
j_gene: TRBJ1-5
abundance: -
v_gene: TRBV19

CDR3nt: TGTGCCAGCAGTTTATTCAGGTCCTACGAGCAGTACTTC
CDR3aa: CASSLFRSYEQYF
len: 13
d_gene: -
j_gene: TRBJ2-7
abundance: -
v_gene: TRBV12-3/TRBV12-4

CDR3nt: TGTGCCACCCGAGACAGGGGGGACACTGAAGCTTTCTTT
CDR3aa: CATRDRGDTEAFF
len: 13
d_gene: TRBD1
j_gene: TRBJ1-1
abundance: -
v_gene: TRBV24-1

CDR3nt: TGTGCCAGCAGCGAACAGGGGGCTGGCACTGAAGCTTTCTTT
CDR3aa: CASSEQGAGTEAFF
len: 14
d_gene: TRBD1
j_gene: TRBJ1-1
abundance: -
v_gene: TRBV9

CDR3nt: TGTGCCAGCAGTTTCCCCAAGGGACTTGGCTACACCTTC
CDR3aa: CASSFPKGLGYTF
len: 13
d_gene: -
j_gene: TRBJ1-2
abundance: -
v_gene: TRBV28

CDR3nt: TGTGCCAGCAGCTTGGTGGGCGGGGGGCCAACCAATGAGCAGTTCTTC
CDR3aa: CASSLVGGGPTNEQFF
len: 16
d_gene: TRBD2
j_gene: TRBJ2-1
abundance: once
v_gene: TRBV5-6

CDR3nt: TGCAGCGTTGGTGGCTACACCTTC
CDR3aa: CSVGGYTF
len: 8
d_gene: -
j_gene: TRBJ1-2
abundance: -
v_gene: TRBV29-1

CDR3nt: TGTGCCAGCAGTTTTACCCCCTCTACTGAGCAGTTCTTC
CDR3aa: CASSFTPSTEQFF
len: 13
d_gene: -
j_gene: TRBJ2-1
abundance: -
v_gene: TRBV27

CDR3nt: TGTGCCAGCAGCTTAGGCGGCACAGGGATGAACACTGAAGCTTTCTTT
CDR3aa: CASSLGGTGMNTEAFF
len: 16
d_gene: -
j_gene: TRBJ1-1
abundance: few
v_gene: TRBV11-1

CDR3nt: TGTGCCAGCAGCTTGGGGGTAGGGAATTCACCCCTCCACTTT
CDR3aa: CASSLGVGNSPLHF
len: 14
d_gene: -
j_gene: TRBJ1-6
abundance: once
v_gene: TRBV7-6

CDR3nt: TGTGCCATCAGTACCACAGGGGCGGACTATGGCTACACCTTC
CDR3aa: CAISTTGADYGYTF
len: 14
d_gene: TRBD1
j_gene: TRBJ1-2
abundance: -
v_gene: TRBV10-3

CDR3nt: TGTGCCAGCAGCCCGGACAGGGCGGCTCAGCCCCAGCATTTT
CDR3aa: CASSPDRAAQPQHF
len: 14
d_gene: TRBD1
j_gene: TRBJ1-5
abundance: -
v_gene: TRBV7-2

CDR3nt: TGTGCCTGGAGGGACCCCGATGGCGAGCAGTACTTC
CDR3aa: CAWRDPDGEQYF
len: 12
d_gene: -
j_gene: TRBJ2-7
abundance: -
v_gene: TRBV30

CDR3nt: TGTGCCAGCCTTTACCCGGGTACTGAAGCTTTCTTT
CDR3aa: CASLYPGTEAFF
len: 12
d_gene: -
j_gene: TRBJ1-1
abundance: -
v_gene: TRBV6-5

CDR3nt: TGTGCCTGGAGTGTACACGGCCTAGATACGCAGTATTTT
CDR3aa: CAWSVHGLDTQYF
len: 13
d_gene: -
j_gene: TRBJ2-3
abundance: few
v_gene: TRBV30

CDR3nt: TGTGCCATCAGTGAGTCGATGGCGGGGGTCTACAATGAGCAGTTCTTC
CDR3aa: CAISESMAGVYNEQFF
len: 16
d_gene: TRBD2
j_gene: TRBJ2-1
abundance: few
v_gene: TRBV10-3

CDR3nt: TGCGCCAGCAGCCCGGCTCGCGACGCTGGGGGGGAAAAACTGTTTTTT
CDR3aa: CASSPARDAGGEKLFF
len: 16
d_gene: -
j_gene: TRBJ1-4
abundance: -
v_gene: TRBV5-1

CDR3nt: TGTGCCAGCAGCCTATCGGGGGACATAATCGAGTTCGAGCAGTACTTC
CDR3aa: CASSLSGDIIEFEQYF
len: 16
d_gene: -
j_gene: TRBJ2-7
abundance: -
v_gene: TRBV7-9

CDR3nt: TGTGCCACCAAACTCGGAATAGGCCAAGAGACCCAGTACTTC
CDR3aa: CATKLGIGQETQYF
len: 14
d_gene: -
j_gene: TRBJ2-5
abundance: few
v_gene: TRBV5-4

CDR3nt: TGTGCCAGCAGCTTATCCCGACTAGCGGGGGAAAGAGATACGCAGTATTTT
CDR3aa: CASSLSRLAGERDTQYF
len: 17
d_gene: TRBD2
j_gene: TRBJ2-3
abundance: -
v_gene: TRBV7-9

CDR3nt: TGTGCCAGCAGCCCACAGGGTCTGGGAAGCACAGATACGCAGTATTTT
CDR3aa: CASSPQGLGSTDTQYF
len: 16
d_gene: -
j_gene: TRBJ2-3
abundance: -
v_gene: TRBV9